The clone carrying this T cell receptor beta chain was picked up a small number of times. Its antigen is not known. The V and J ends lost 4 bases and 5 bases respectively, with 17 bases between them. Germline CDR1 and CDR2: MGHRA and YSYEKL. This CDR3 is built from 15 residues. Assay used: immunoSEQ multiplex PCR; TCRdb lists only in-frame clones, some missing. In the table there are some 70,000 clones, roughly 80% of which are singletons. This sample was taken from a study of vaccination effects on CD4 cells after COVID-19. After roughly 11 days in culture, the CD4+ T cells were isolated. The participants, recipients of two vaccine doses, got either BNT162b2 or mRNA-1273.

The chain is built from TRBV4-1 and TRBJ1-1; the D gene is possibly TRBD1 (6 bases). The material sequenced was CD4+ T cells from PBMCs cultured without peptide, taken after COVID-19 vaccination. The sequence came from a human donor who received a COVID-19 vaccine. CDR3 sequence: CASSPIIQGATEAFF. CDR3 in DNA: TGCGCCAGCAGCCCCATCATACAGGGAGCAACTGAAGCTTTCTTT.